This T cell receptor (beta chain) was identified during a study of shared clonotypes between healthy human individuals. Study findings and constraints: Estimated richness was generally greater in naive than memory subsets. What rarefaction showed was incomplete sorted-subset sequencing despite large depth. Limited genetic and exposure-history diversity came from having few donors.

Assay: immunoSEQ multiplex PCR; the TCRdb copy retains only in-frame clones and omits some. The sample holds 950,000 to 1,100,000 clones; approximately 70% are singletons and the top ten take over 1.3%. For this clone: Its antigen is unidentified.

Healthy HIV-negative adults without recent acute infections or vaccinations served as donors. Losses at the gene ends were 2 bases for V and 9 bases for J; bases not matched to a gene: 8. The CDR3 contains 14 residues. Germline lookup yields CDR1 SGHRS and CDR2 YFSETQ. V is TRBV5-1 and J is TRBJ2-1; 7 bases agree with TRBD1. What was sequenced was memory CD4+ T cells sorted from blood. The subset here: CD45RA-negative fraction. The sequence derives from a man younger than 35 in good health. CDR3 DNA: TGCGCCAGCAGCTTCGACCCGACAGGGAGTGAGCAGTTCTTC. It is translated as CASSFDPTGSEQFF.